This T cell receptor (beta chain) was documented in a study of cytomegalovirus exposure and HLA in healthy donors. Overall study results and limits: A later analysis appeared to link common viral pathogens to several of the most significant clusters. According to an earlier analysis, most TCR beta V segments yielded productive rearrangements about 87% or about 30% of the time. Accurate prediction of HLA-A and HLA-B alleles (for most subjects) was reportedly achieved from TCR beta sequences. Roughly uniform sequencing depth across donors was assumed, possibly incorrectly.

CDR1 and CDR2 from the germline V gene are SGHRS and YFSETQ. CDR3 size: 12 residues. V was pared by 2 bases and J by 3 bases, with 5 bases between. To note about this clone: Its target is not known.

Researchers ran the PCR with 60 Vbeta and 13 Jbeta primers. The data were produced by immunoSEQ multiplex PCR, yet TCRdb's version contains in-frame clones alone and is incomplete. This listing includes approximately 110,000 clones. The clonotype comes from a man aged 45-60 years in good health and CMV-seronegative. The chain employs TRBV5-1 and TRBJ1-2, with D hard to call. The sample taken for sequencing was PBMCs. CDR3 in amino acids: CASSFADYGYTF. The DNA of the CDR3 is TGCGCCAGCAGCTTCGCGGACTATGGCTACACCTTC.